The 10 T cell receptor beta chains presented below share a single source sample, sequenced in a study of shared clonotypes between healthy human individuals. Assay used: immunoSEQ multiplex PCR; TCRdb lists only in-frame clones, some missing. The sample lists about 1 million clones; more than 65% were seen once. Sequenced: memory CD4+ T cells sorted from blood. Subset in this sample: CD45RA-negative fraction. The source is a man younger than 35 in good health.

The CDR3 sequence is CASSLNGETQYF. The CDR3, as DNA: TGTGCCAGCAGCTTAAACGGAGAGACCCAGTACTTC. The chain employs TRBV7-9 and TRBJ2-5; no clear D. The germline gives CDR1 SEHNR, CDR2 FQNEAQ (reference sequence). This CDR3 comprises 12 residues. The ends were cut back, 2 bases at V and 4 bases at J, with 5 bases in the middle.

The chain links TRBV2 to TRBJ2-1; 11 bases fit TRBD2. The J segment lost 8 bases and the V segment lost 7 bases, leaving 10 bases of the junction unmatched. Germline assignment: CDR1 SNHLY and CDR2 FYNNEI. This CDR3 has 15 amino acids. In nucleotides, the CDR3 is TGTGCCAGCACCACTAGCGGGGGAGGGTCGTATGAGCAGTTCTTC. Protein sequence: CASTTSGGGSYEQFF.

J is TRBJ1-6 and V is TRBV5-1; D is uncertain. CDR1 is SGHRS and CDR2 is YFSETQ in the germline V gene. CDR3 size: 15 residues. V was clipped by 0 bases and J by 6 bases, with 10 bases between them. This CDR3 is CASSLGAESNSPLHF. The CDR3, as DNA: TGCGCCAGCAGCTTGGGGGCGGAGAGTAATTCACCCCTCCACTTT. Looking up the rest from reference TRBV5-1 and TRBJ1-6 gives the full variable domain: KAGVTQTPRYLIKTRGQQVTLSCSPISGHRSVSWYQQTPGQGLQFLFEYFSETQRNKGNFPGRFSGRQFSNSRSEMNVSTLELGDSALYLCASSLGAESNSPLHFGNGTRLTVT.

The rearrangement uses TRBV9 and TRBJ2-3, with D possibly matching TRBD2 (5 bases). Trimming shortened V by 0 bases and J by 0 bases, and 11 bases separated the two germline ends. Germline CDR1 and CDR2: SGDLS and YYNGEE. This CDR3 is 16 amino acids long. The CDR3 sequence: CASSVGGSASTDTQYF. CDR3 in DNA: TGTGCCAGCAGCGTAGGGGGTAGCGCAAGCACAGATACGCAGTATTTT.

This clone was picked up a small number of times. The gene calls are TRBV5-4 and TRBJ2-5; no definite D call. Per germline, CDR1 SGHNT and CDR2 YYREEE (reference sequence). V gave up 1 base and J gave up 4 bases, with 14 bases separating them. This CDR3 region has 15 residues. In DNA, the CDR3 is TGTGCCAGCAGCTTGTTTCAGGTCGGCGGAGAGACCCAGTACTTC. Amino acid sequence: CASSLFQVGGETQYF. Together with reference TRBV5-4 and TRBJ2-5, the CDR3 gives the full variable domain: ETGVTQSPTHLIKTRGQQVTLRCSSQSGHNTVSWYQQALGQGPQFIFQYYREEENGRGNFPPRFSGLQFPNYSSELNVNALELDDSALYLCASSLFQVGGETQYFGPGTRLLVL.

The chain employs TRBV5-4 and TRBJ2-2, with D unresolved. The CDR3 spans 12 residues. The germline gives CDR1 SGHNT, CDR2 YYREEE (reference sequence). The V and J ends lost 5 bases and 7 bases respectively, with 9 bases between them. DNA of the CDR3: TGTGCCAGCAGTCGACCTGTCGGGGAGCTGTTTTTT. Translation gives CASSRPVGELFF.

This clone was seen only once. The sample carries other DNA sequences with the same CDR3. The CDR3 region is CASSPQGAGELFF. The CDR3 bases are TGTGCCAGCTCACCTCAGGGGGCTGGGGAGCTGTTTTTT. The chain recombines TRBV18 with TRBJ2-2, with 8 nucleotides matching TRBD1. The CDR3 covers 13 residues. V dropped 3 bases and J dropped 8; count of bases not matched to a gene: 2. Germline V CDR1 and CDR2: KGHSH, LQKENI. Together with reference TRBV18 and TRBJ2-2, the CDR3 gives the full variable domain: NAGVMQNPRHLVRRRGQEARLRCSPMKGHSHVYWYRQLPEEGLKFMVYLQKENIIDESGMPKERFSAEFPKEGPSILRIQQVVRGDSAAYFCASSPQGAGELFFGEGSRLTVL.

This chain links TRBV4-1 with TRBJ1-6; D remains ambiguous. V was pared by 0 bases and J by 0 bases, with 15 bases between. The CDR3 totals 19 residues. Looked up from germline, CDR1 is MGHRA and CDR2 is YSYEKL. Written as DNA, the CDR3 is TGCGCCAGCAGCCAAGATTACCGGACGGGAAGCTCCTATAATTCACCCCTCCACTTT. Protein product: CASSQDYRTGSSYNSPLHF.

This clone was seen more than once but under ten times. V and J are TRBV25-1 and TRBJ1-3, with 7 bases that match TRBD1. The CDR3 runs 16 residues. Germline assignment: CDR1 MGHDK and CDR2 SYGVNS. Trimming removed 3 bases from V and 4 bases from J; junction bases left unmatched: 9. CDR3: CASSDPAGQDGNTIYF. For the CDR3, the DNA is TGTGCCAGCAGTGACCCGGCCGGACAGGACGGAAACACCATATATTTT.

CDR3: CASSESTGLRFF. In DNA form, the CDR3 reads TGCGCCAGCAGTGAGTCGACTGGACTACGGTTCTTC. The rearrangement joins TRBV10-2 to TRBJ2-1, with D possibly TRBD2 on 6 matching bases. V dropped 0 bases and J dropped 15 bases, with 12 bases sitting between them. Germline V gene sequence: CDR1 WSHSY, CDR2 SAAADI. This CDR3 is 12 amino acids long.